What follows is one TCR beta chain and its context. The table came from immunoSEQ multiplex PCR; TCRdb's copy has only in-frame clones and leaves some out. The sample lists approximately 130,000 clones, 84% occurring once. These data originate in a study of blood T cell repertoires in COVID-19. CDR1 and CDR2 (germline): SGHRS, YFSETQ. The CDR3 covers 15 residues. The V end was cut by 1 base, the J end by 0 bases, with 9 bases between. The chain recombines TRBV5-1 with TRBJ2-3; D is uncertain. The source of this sequence is a human donor in a cohort sampled during active COVID-19. Material for sequencing was peripheral blood. In DNA form, the CDR3 reads TGCGCCAGCAGCTTGAACAACCCTAGCACAGATACGCAGTATTTT. Translating gives CASSLNNPSTDTQYF.